This T cell receptor beta chain was identified during a study of T cells after yellow fever vaccination (dated by TCRdb to the late 2010s). Some background on the complete study: Libraries from fractions with low cell numbers were prepared with the SMART-Seq v4 Ultra Low Input RNA kit. Bulk TCR alpha and beta repertoires were sequenced longitudinally to track T-cell clones before and after primary and booster YFV17D yellow fever vaccination. Two healthy male donors, one aged 18 to 30 and one aged 30 to 40 years, made up the cohort. Bulk PBMC replicates and cell subsets were isolated from blood drawn at multiple timepoints before and after both primary and secondary immunization.

The reads were generated on an Illumina NovaSeq 6000. TCR cDNA was made using 5'RACE template switching, a step that added a universal primer site and unique molecular identifiers. Priming for cDNA synthesis came from both the TCR alpha and TCR beta constant segments. Library amplification used two PCR steps, and the second PCR step added sample barcodes and sequencing adapters. Libraries were sequenced on Illumina HiSeq 2500 (2x100 bp) or NovaSeq (2x150 bp). As for how the authors treated the data: MIGEC was used to demultiplex reads and collapse the reads into UMI consensus sequences, and MiXCR was used for V(D)J alignment. Clonotypes responding to the vaccine were identified with edgeR on replicate PBMC samples, with the criteria of FDR below 0.01 and a log2 fold change above 5 up to day 15. Each bulk clonotype received a CD4 or CD8 identity based on whether the sequenced CD4 or CD8 repertoire contained that clonotype at higher abundance. TCRdb applied fastp at Q25 and MiXCR to the public reads, then kept only in-frame beta chains. One record per CDR3 amino acid sequence lists the most common genes and DNA. The V and J calls shown here were made by TCRdb, not taken from the authors' results. Across this sample there are fewer than 350,000 distinct CDR3 sequences, with about 3.5% seen only once. The ten biggest clones cover about 25% of the sample.

In light of the paper, this sample's treatment or condition label describes: live attenuated yellow fever vaccine strain. At every blood-draw timepoint, two biological replicates of bulk PBMCs were collected. A standard Ficoll-Paque protocol was used to isolate PBMCs from peripheral blood. RNA was extracted with TriZol from bulk PBMCs, CD4 and CD8 fractions, and dextramer-positive and dextramer-negative fractions. Overall results and qualifications from the work: After the booster, most of the clones that had expanded following primary vaccination were detected again (around 95% of CD4 and 85% to 90% of CD8), which suggests that memory was broadly maintained. Compared with the primary T-cell response, the secondary T-cell response was faster but weaker, reaching its peak on day 5 rather than on day 15. The study included only a couple of donors, which limits how far the findings can be generalized. Computational filtering was required because FACS-sorted repertoires could contain abundant contaminating clonotypes from the bulk population. A small share of clonotypes occurred in both CD4 and CD8 compartments, likely arising from convergent recombination.

The sample holds a few counts of this clonotype. No antigen is known for it. The sample holds no much larger clone one base away, and base qualities are not on file. Here the sequenced sample was PBMCs, taken on the day of the yellow fever booster vaccination. This TCR derives from a man aged 18 to 29 who received the YFV17D yellow fever vaccine.

Read as DNA, the sequence is TGTGCCAGCAGTTTATCTCCCCGCAGGGGGCGCGGGACTCAGCCCCAGCATTTT. The translation is CASSLSPRRGRGTQPQHF. The chain employs TRBV27 and TRBJ1-5; 8 middle bases align to TRBD1. The germline V end is reduced by 0 bases and the J end by 6 bases; junction bases left unmatched: 13. The CDR3 measures 18 amino acids from cysteine to phenylalanine. Here the CDR3 DNA is all that survives: 54 bases in frame from base 1. The germline V gene (reference sequence) yields MNHEY for CDR1 and SMNVEV for CDR2.